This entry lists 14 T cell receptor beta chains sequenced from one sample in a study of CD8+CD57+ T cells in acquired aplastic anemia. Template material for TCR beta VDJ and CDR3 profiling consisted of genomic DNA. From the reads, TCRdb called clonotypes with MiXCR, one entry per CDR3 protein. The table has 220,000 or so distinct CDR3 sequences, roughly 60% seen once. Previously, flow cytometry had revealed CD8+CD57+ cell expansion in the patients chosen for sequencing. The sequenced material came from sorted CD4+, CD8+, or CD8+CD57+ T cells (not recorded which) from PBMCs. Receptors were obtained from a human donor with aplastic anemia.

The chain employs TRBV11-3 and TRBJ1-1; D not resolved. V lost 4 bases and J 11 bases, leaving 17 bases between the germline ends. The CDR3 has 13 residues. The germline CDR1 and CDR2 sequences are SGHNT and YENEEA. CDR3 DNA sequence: TGTGCCAGCAGCTCCCCTCGACTCCAAGAGGCTTTCTTT. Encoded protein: CASSSPRLQEAFF.

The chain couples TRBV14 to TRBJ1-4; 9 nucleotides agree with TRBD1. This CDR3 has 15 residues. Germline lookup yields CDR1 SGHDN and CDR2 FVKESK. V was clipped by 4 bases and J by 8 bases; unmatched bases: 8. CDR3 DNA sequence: TGTGCCAGCAGCCCGTTGGGACAGGGTGGAGAAAAACTGTTTTTT. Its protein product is CASSPLGQGGEKLFF.

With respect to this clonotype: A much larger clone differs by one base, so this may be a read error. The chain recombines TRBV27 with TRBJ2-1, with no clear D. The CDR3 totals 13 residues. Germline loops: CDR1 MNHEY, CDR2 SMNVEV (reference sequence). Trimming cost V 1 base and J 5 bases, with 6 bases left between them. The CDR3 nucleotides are TGTGCCAGCAGTTTATTGGCGGACAATGAGCAGTTCTTC. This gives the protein CASSLLADNEQFF.

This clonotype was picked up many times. The CDR3, as DNA: TGTGCCAGCAGCCCGACAGGGCTGACCTACGAGCAGTACTTC. Its protein is CASSPTGLTYEQYF. V is TRBV12-3 or TRBV12-4 and J is TRBJ2-7, with TRBD1 identical over 7 bases. This CDR3 region has 14 residues. Trimming cost V 6 bases and J 2 bases; bases outside gene matches: 7.

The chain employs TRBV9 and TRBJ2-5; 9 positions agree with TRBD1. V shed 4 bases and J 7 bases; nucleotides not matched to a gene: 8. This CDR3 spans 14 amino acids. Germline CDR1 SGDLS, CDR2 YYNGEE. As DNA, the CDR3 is TGTGCCAGCAGCCCGGGACAGGGTAGGGGGACCCAGTACTTC. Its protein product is CASSPGQGRGTQYF.

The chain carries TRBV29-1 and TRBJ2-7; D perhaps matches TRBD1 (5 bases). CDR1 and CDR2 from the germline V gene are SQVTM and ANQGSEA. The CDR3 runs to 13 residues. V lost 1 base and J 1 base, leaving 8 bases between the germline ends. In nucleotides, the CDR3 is TGCAGCGTTGAAGGGCACAGGTCCTACGAGCAGTACTTC. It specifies CSVEGHRSYEQYF.

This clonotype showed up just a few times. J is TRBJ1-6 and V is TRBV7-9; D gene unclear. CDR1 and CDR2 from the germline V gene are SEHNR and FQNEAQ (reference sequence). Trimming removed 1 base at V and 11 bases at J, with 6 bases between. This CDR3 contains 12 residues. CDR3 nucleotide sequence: TGTGCCAGCAGCTTAGATCTCACACCCCTCCACTTT. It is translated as CASSLDLTPLHF.

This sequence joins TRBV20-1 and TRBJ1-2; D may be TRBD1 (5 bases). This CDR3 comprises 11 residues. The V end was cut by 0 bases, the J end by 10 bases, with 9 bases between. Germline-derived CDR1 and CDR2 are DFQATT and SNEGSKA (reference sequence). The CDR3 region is CSARDLGTYTF. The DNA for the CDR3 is TGCAGTGCTAGAGATCTAGGGACCTACACCTTC.

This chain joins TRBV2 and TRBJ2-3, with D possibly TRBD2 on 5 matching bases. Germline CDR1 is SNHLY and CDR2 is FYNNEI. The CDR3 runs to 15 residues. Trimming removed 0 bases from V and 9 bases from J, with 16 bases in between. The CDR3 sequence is CASSEAILGYGTQYF. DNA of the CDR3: TGTGCCAGCAGTGAAGCCATACTAGGGTATGGGACGCAGTATTTT.

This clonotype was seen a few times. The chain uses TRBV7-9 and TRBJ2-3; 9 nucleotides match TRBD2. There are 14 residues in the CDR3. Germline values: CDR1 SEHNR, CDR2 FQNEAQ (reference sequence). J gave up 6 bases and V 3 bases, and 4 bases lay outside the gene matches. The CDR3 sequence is CASSFLAGLDTQYF. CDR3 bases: TGTGCCAGCAGCTTCCTAGCGGGACTCGATACGCAGTATTTT.

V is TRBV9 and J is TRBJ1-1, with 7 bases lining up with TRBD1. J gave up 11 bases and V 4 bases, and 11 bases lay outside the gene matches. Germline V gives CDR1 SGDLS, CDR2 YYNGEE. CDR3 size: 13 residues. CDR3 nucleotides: TGTGCCAGCAGCCCCCAAGGACAGGCGACGGCTTTCTTT. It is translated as CASSPQGQATAFF.

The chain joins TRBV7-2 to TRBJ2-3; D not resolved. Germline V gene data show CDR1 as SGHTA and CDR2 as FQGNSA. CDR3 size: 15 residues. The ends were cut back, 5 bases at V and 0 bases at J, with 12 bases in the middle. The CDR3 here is CASSKQSSSTDTQYF. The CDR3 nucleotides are TGTGCCAGCAGCAAACAGTCTTCTAGCACAGATACGCAGTATTTT.

CDR3 amino acids: CSARDNSYEQYF. The CDR3 bases are TGCAGTGCCAGGGACAACTCCTACGAGCAGTACTTC. The rearrangement uses TRBV20-1 and TRBJ2-7, with D possibly TRBD1 on 6 matching bases. This CDR3 region has 12 residues. V was pared by 6 bases and J by 0 bases, with 9 bases between. Germline-derived CDR1 and CDR2 are DFQATT and SNEGSKA (reference sequence).

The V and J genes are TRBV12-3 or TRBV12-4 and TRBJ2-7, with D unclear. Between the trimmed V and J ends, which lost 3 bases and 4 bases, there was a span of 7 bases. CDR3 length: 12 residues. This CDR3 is CASSFSLYEQYF. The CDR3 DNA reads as TGTGCCAGCAGTTTCTCCCTATACGAGCAGTACTTC.